This T cell receptor (beta chain) was found in a study of T cells in Graves' hyperthyroidism and ophthalmopathy. The CDR3 extends over 17 amino acids. The J segment lost 2 bases and the V segment lost 0 bases, leaving 4 bases of the junction unmatched. Germline CDR1 and CDR2: LGHNA and YNFKEQ. From RNA transcripts, TCR beta CDR3 regions were amplified. During a first-round RT-PCR of the TCR CDR3, the HTBI primer set was used. Using its own MiXCR run on the multiplex PCR reads, TCRdb lists one record per CDR3 protein. The sample includes hundreds of thousands of distinct CDR3 sequences, around 15% of them seen just once. Disease lasting under 3 months, a NOSPECS grade of at least 4, and a Clinical Activity Score of at least 3 were features of the ophthalmopathy patients. Many counts were recorded for this clonotype.

The sample comprised blood. This receptor was obtained from a man in his late teens or twenties with Graves' ophthalmopathy. This chain connects TRBV4-2 to TRBJ2-7; 13 nucleotides match TRBD2. This chain's CDR3 is CASSQESGTSGTYEQYF. CDR3 in DNA: TGTGCCAGCAGCCAAGAATCCGGGACTAGCGGGACCTACGAGCAGTACTTC.